The source of this T cell receptor beta chain is a study of T cell changes during pregnancy in multiple sclerosis. Germline lookup yields CDR1 SGHVS and CDR2 FQNEAQ. The V end lost 6 bases, the J end lost 6 bases, and 15 bases lay between the germline ends. This CDR3 has 14 residues. The table came from immunoSEQ multiplex PCR; TCRdb's copy has only in-frame clones and leaves some out. The data show some 38,000 clones, about 94% seen once. The chain links TRBV7-8 to TRBJ1-5, with D possibly matching TRBD1 (5 bases). Sample: CD4+ T cells from peripheral blood mononuclear cells, taken in the second trimester of pregnancy. The TCR originated in a female donor with multiple sclerosis, enrolled in a pregnancy study. Here the CDR3 reads CASSPDTRSQPQHF. The DNA of the CDR3 is TGTGCCAGCAGTCCGGACACGCGAAGTCAGCCCCAGCATTTT.